This T cell receptor beta chain was profiled in a study of blood T cell repertoires in COVID-19. Study-wide background: Collection of acute and convalescent COVID-19 samples took place in the United States, Italy and Spain. Sample material is recorded as cDNA or gDNA derived from T cells, B-cell-depleted T cells, or PBMCs.

How the authors handled the data: Nucleated cell number was recorded as an estimate derived from reference gene primer amplification. This table comes from immunoSEQ multiplex PCR, and its TCRdb copy is limited to in-frame clones, with some not included. That table is the source of V, J and clone size, and D and trimming were worked out from the DNA. Among more than 85,000 clones listed, 65% to 90% were seen once. CDR1 and CDR2 (germline): SGHKS, YYEKEE (reference sequence). Trimming took 4 bases from V and 8 from J; bases not matched to a gene: 5. The CDR3 loop spans 14 amino acids. The J gene is TRBJ1-4, the V gene TRBV5-5, with TRBD1 identical over 10 bases. This sequence originates from an older woman with acute or convalescent COVID-19. The sample taken for sequencing was peripheral blood. CDR3 in DNA: TGTGCCAGCAGCCGGGACAGGGGCCCAGAAAAACTGTTTTTT. Protein product: CASSRDRGPEKLFF.